The 9 T cell receptor beta chains listed next were all sequenced from one sample in a study of Graves' ophthalmopathy and Graves' hyperthyroidism. Amplification of the TCR beta CDR3 regions used RNA transcripts (as template). First-round RT-PCR with HTBI primers preceded a second-round multiplex PCR. From the multiplex PCR reads, TCRdb called clonotypes with MiXCR, one entry per CDR3 protein. The sample carries 40,000 to 45,000 distinct CDR3 sequences, over 40% recorded once. The sample comprised peripheral blood. Receptor source: an adult man with Graves' ophthalmopathy.

The rearrangement joins TRBV7-9 to TRBJ2-3; a possible D gene is TRBD1 (6 bases). V gave up 5 bases and J gave up 4 bases, with 16 bases separating them. The CDR3 is 15 amino acids. Germline lookup yields CDR1 SEHNR and CDR2 FQNEAQ (reference sequence). The CDR3 DNA reads as TGTGCCAGCAGCGGGGGCAGGGGCGAAGCAGATACGCAGTATTTT. Amino acids: CASSGGRGEADTQYF.

This clonotype has at least ten counts. The chain recombines TRBV7-9 with TRBJ1-5; D is ambiguous. V shed 2 bases and J shed 3 bases, with 8 bases lying between them. The CDR3 loop spans 14 amino acids. Germline V gene lookup returns CDR1 SEHNR and CDR2 FQNEAQ (reference sequence). CDR3 coding DNA: TGTGCCAGCAGCTTACCGGGGTCCAATCAGCCCCAGCATTTT. Translation gives CASSLPGSNQPQHF.

This clonotype was counted at least ten times. The V and J genes are TRBV11-2 and TRBJ1-1; D not certain. CDR3 size: 14 residues. V was clipped by 6 bases and J by 0 bases, with 11 bases between them. Germline-derived CDR1 and CDR2 are SGHAT and FQNNGV. The CDR3 coding sequence is TGTGCCAGCAGTCATTCGCAGGTGAACACTGAAGCTTTCTTT. Residues: CASSHSQVNTEAFF.

The CDR3 is CSAKMAGTYEQYF. The CDR3 region has the DNA TGCAGTGCTAAAATGGCAGGGACCTACGAGCAGTACTTC. V is TRBV20-1 and J is TRBJ2-7, with D possibly being TRBD1 (5 bases). CDR1 is DFQATT and CDR2 is SNEGSKA in the germline V gene (reference sequence). The CDR3 contains 13 residues. With 4 bases removed from V and 2 bases from J, the gap between germline ends came to 12 bases.

This clonotype was observed a handful of times. The chain links TRBV2 to TRBJ1-5; D is possibly TRBD1 (6 bases). Germline assignment: CDR1 SNHLY and CDR2 FYNNEI. V shed 5 bases and J shed 3 bases, with 11 bases lying between them. This CDR3 region has 14 residues. DNA for the CDR3: TGTGCCAGCAGTAGGGACAACTCCAATCAGCCCCAGCATTTT. It yields the protein CASSRDNSNQPQHF.

For this clonotype: An end of the junction differs from the germline gene, which may be a read error. This chain joins TRBV5-5 and TRBJ2-1; possible D gene TRBD2, 6 bases. Per germline, CDR1 SGHKS and CDR2 YYEKEE (reference sequence). CDR3 length: 15 amino acids. CDR3 nucleotides: TGTGCCGGCAGCTCGAGGGACTTCGTCTACAATGGGCAGTTCTTC. It translates to CAGSSRDFVYNGQFF.

The V call is TRBV20-1, the J call TRBJ1-1; 7 nucleotides line up with TRBD1. The germline CDR1 and CDR2 sequences are DFQATT and SNEGSKA (reference sequence). CDR3 length equals 14 residues. The J segment lost 2 bases and the V segment lost 5 bases, leaving 8 bases of the junction unmatched. The CDR3 here is CSASRTGTNTEAFF. As DNA, the CDR3 is TGCAGTGCTTCAAGGACAGGAACCAACACTGAAGCTTTCTTT.

In its sample, this clonotype was seen many times. The chain carries TRBV4-2 and TRBJ2-7, with 10 nucleotides matching TRBD2. With 1 base clipped from V and 5 bases from J, the junction kept 8 bases outside the gene matches. Germline loops: CDR1 LGHNA, CDR2 YNFKEQ. This CDR3 region has 16 residues. The CDR3 loop is CASSQVSAGGPDEQYF. Written as DNA, the CDR3 is TGTGCCAGCAGCCAAGTATCAGCGGGAGGGCCCGACGAGCAGTACTTC.

This clonotype is a singleton in its sample. This chain joins TRBV19 and TRBJ2-2; no clear D gene. The CDR3 is made up of 12 amino acids. Per germline, CDR1 LNHDA and CDR2 SQIVND (reference sequence). Trimming shortened V by 1 base and J by 7 bases, and 4 bases separated the two germline ends. This CDR3 is CASSIVLGELFF. The CDR3 nucleotides read TGTGCCAGTAGTATAGTCCTCGGGGAGCTGTTTTTT.